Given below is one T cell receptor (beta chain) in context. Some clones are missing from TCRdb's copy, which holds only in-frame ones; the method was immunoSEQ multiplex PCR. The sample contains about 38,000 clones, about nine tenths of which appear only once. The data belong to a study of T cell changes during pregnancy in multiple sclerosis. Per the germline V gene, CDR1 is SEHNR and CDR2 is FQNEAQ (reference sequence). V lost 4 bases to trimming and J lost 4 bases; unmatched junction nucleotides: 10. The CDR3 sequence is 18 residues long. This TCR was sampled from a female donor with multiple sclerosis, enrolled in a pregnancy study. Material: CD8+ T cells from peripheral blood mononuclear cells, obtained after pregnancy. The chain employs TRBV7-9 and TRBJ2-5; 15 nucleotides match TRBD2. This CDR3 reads CASSSSRTSGRARETQYF. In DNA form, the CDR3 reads TGTGCCAGCAGCTCCTCCCGGACTAGCGGGAGGGCCAGAGAGACCCAGTACTTC.